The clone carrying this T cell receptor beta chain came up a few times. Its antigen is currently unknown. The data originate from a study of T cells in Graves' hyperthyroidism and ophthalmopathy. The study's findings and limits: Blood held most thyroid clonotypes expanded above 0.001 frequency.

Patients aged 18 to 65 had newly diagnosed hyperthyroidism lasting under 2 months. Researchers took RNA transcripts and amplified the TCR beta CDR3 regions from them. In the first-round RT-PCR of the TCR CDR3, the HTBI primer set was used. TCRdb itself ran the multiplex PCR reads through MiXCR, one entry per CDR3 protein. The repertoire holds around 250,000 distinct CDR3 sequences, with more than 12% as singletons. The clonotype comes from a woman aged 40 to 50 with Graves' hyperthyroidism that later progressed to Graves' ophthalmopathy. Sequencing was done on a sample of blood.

Here the CDR3 DNA reads TGTGCCAGTAGTATAGTGCTGGCGGACAGAGGGGGCTACACCTTC. It specifies CASSIVLADRGGYTF. J is TRBJ1-2 and V is TRBV19; tentative D call: TRBD1 (6 bases). Trimming pared 1 base from V and 8 bases from J, leaving 17 bases between. Germline assignment: CDR1 LNHDA and CDR2 SQIVND (reference sequence). CDR3 length equals 15 residues.